Given below is one T cell receptor (beta chain) in context. Its recognized antigen is unknown. No much larger clonotype is one base removed from it; base qualities were not supplied. In the paper's terms, the time point label means: about 28 days (+/-7) after the second vaccine dose. The treatment or condition label here, explained by the study, means: meningococcal conjugate vaccine given as trial control. The vaccinee samples were drawn from two UK trials, COV001 and COV002, one of which was a single-blind randomized controlled phase 2/3 trial testing AZD1222 (ChAdOx1 nCoV-19) in healthy adults. Trial participant PBMC samples were collected at day 0 and day 28 after the second dose for TCRbeta chain sequencing. These data originate in a study of T cell responses to AZD1222 COVID-19 vaccine (dated by TCRdb to the early 2020s). For the study in its entirety: A total of 230 to 250 trial participants underwent TCR sequencing, of whom nearly 210 had received two doses of AZD1222 and about 25 had received two doses of the MenACWY control vaccine. Enrollment into the trials was organized by age into subgroups of 18-55, 56-69 and 70-plus years, and those subgroups contained roughly 140, 27 and 60 TCR-sequenced participants, respectively. What the research found in general, with its limitations: The 56-69-year group was small, and its depth increase did not reach significance, likely because of low power. Spike-specific TCR breadth and depth rose significantly after two AZD1222 doses compared with day 0 and with MenACWY recipients. Conclusions about previously exposed vaccinees are limited because only six or seven AZD1222 recipients were SARS-CoV-2 seropositive at baseline. Participants were mostly white British and included more females than males, and it was suggested by the authors that clonal diversity may have been underestimated. Vaccine-associated CD4 TCRs spanned the whole spike protein, with dominant responses in regions 160-218 and 743-854. Reportedly, almost half of the unique spike-specific TCRs recognized epitopes lying outside the regions that are mutated in the B.1.351 and B.1.1.7 variants. Because no day 14 peak-response samples were available, repertoires were characterized only after the peak T cell response.

The CDR3 regions of human TCRbeta chains were subjected to immunosequencing. As for how the authors treated the data: TCRs in the repertoires were compared against a reference library of SARS-CoV-2-specific TCRs that had been generated with the MIRA antigen-specificity platform. Breadth was defined as the fraction of unique TCRs that were SARS-CoV-2-associated. Depth was defined as the fraction of total T cells that were SARS-CoV-2-associated. Each spike-specific TCR was assigned to its reactive spike region and to a CD4 or CD8 class using the MIRA data. Log10-transformed breadth and depth values were compared by one-way ANOVA with Sidak's multiple comparisons tests. TCRdb holds this immuneACCESS table with in-frame rearrangements only. Some clones are missing; in checked studies, unresolved V genes explain under half, and the rest has no known cause. D and trimming come from the DNA, and the V and J calls and clone size come from that table. Present in this sample are 170,000 or so clones, over 80% of which were seen just once. 1% of the sample comes from the top ten.

From its cysteine to its phenylalanine, the CDR3 spans 13 amino acids. Only CDR3 DNA remains: 39 bases, in frame from the first base. V is clipped by 5 bases and J by 6 bases, and the sequence between their germline boundaries is 12 bases long. CDR1 and CDR2, looked up from the germline V gene, are KGHSH and LQKENI. This sequence was found in an adult who received the MenACWY meningococcal vaccine as a control. Specimen: peripheral blood, collected 28 days after the second dose of the MenACWY control vaccine. The V gene is TRBV18 and the J gene is TRBJ2-3, and the D gene may be TRBD1, 6 bases matching. Here the CDR3 is given as CASSNNRDDTQYF. Here is the DNA: TGTGCCAGCTCAAATAACAGGGATGATACGCAGTATTTT.